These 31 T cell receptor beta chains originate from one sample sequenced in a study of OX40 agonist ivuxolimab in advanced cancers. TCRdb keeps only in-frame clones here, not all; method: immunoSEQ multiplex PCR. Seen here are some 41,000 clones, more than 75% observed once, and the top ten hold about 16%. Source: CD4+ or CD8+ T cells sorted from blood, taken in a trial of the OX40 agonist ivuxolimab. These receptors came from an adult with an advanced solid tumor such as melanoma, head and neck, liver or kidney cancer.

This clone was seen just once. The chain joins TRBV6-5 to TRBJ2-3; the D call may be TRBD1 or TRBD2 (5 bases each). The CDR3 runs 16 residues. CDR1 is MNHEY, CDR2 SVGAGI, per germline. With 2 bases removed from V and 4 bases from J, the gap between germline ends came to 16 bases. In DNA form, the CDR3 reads TGTGCCAGCAGTTACAGGGACCCGCAAGGGGCAGATACGCAGTATTTT. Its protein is CASSYRDPQGADTQYF.

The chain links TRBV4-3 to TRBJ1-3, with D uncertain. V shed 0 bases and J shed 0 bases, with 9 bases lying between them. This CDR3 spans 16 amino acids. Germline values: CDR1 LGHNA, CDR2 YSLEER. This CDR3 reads CASSQDSSSSGNTIYF. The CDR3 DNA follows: TGCGCCAGCAGCCAAGACAGTTCTAGCTCTGGAAACACCATATATTTT.

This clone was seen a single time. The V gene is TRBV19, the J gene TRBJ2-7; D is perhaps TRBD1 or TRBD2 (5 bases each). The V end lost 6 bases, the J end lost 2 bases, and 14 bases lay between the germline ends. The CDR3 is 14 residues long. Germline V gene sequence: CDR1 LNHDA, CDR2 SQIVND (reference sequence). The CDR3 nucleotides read TGTGCCAGTAGCCACCGGGACGGAACCTACGAGCAGTACTTC. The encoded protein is CASSHRDGTYEQYF.

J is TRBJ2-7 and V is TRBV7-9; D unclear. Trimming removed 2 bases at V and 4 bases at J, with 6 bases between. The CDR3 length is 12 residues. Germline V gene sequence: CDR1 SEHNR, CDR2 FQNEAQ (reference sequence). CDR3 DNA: TGTGCCAGCAGCTTAAAGCTGTACGAGCAGTACTTC. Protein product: CASSLKLYEQYF.

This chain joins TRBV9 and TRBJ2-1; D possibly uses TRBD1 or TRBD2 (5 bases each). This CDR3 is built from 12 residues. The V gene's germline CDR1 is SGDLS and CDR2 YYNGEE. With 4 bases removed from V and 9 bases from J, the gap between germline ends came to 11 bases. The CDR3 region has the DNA TGTGCCAGCAGCCCCTTGGGGGTTGAGCAGTTCTTC. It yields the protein CASSPLGVEQFF.

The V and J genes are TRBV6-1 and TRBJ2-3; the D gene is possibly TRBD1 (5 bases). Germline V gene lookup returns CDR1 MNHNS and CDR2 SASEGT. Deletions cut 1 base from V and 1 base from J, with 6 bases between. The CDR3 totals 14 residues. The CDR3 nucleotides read TGTGCCAGCAGTGAAGAGACAGGCACAGATACGCAGTATTTT. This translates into CASSEETGTDTQYF.

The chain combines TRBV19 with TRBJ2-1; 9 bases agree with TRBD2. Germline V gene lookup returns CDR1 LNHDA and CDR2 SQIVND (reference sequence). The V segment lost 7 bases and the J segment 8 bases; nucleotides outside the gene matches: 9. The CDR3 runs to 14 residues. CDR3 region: CASTFSGSRYEQFF. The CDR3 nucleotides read TGTGCCAGTACCTTTAGCGGGAGTAGGTATGAGCAGTTCTTC.

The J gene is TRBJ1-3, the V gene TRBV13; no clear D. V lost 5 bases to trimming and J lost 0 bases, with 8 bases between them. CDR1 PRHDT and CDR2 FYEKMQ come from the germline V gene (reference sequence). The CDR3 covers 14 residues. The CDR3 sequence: CASSPWSSGNTIYF. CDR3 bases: TGTGCCAGCAGCCCCTGGTCCTCTGGAAACACCATATATTTT. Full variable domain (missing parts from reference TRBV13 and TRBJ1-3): AAGVIQSPRHLIKEKRETATLKCYPIPRHDTVYWYQQGPGQDPQFLISFYEKMQSDKGSIPDRFSAQQFSDYHSELNMSSLELGDSALYFCASSPWSSGNTIYFGEGSWLTVV.

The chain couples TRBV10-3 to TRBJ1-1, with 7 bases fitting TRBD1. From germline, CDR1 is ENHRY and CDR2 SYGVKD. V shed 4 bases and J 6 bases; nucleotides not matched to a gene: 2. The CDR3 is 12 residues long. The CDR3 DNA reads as TGTGCCATCAGTGGGGACAGTCCTGAAGCTTTCTTT. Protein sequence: CAISGDSPEAFF.

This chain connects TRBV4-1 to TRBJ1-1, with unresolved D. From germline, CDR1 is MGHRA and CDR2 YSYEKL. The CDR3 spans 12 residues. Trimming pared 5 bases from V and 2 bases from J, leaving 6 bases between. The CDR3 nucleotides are TGCGCCAGCAGCGGCGCAAACACTGAAGCTTTCTTT. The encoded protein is CASSGANTEAFF.

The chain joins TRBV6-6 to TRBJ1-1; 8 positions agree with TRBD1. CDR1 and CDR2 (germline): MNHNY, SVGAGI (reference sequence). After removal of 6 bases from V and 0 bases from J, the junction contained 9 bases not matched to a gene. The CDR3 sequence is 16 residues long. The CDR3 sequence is CASSTPSDRVNTEAFF. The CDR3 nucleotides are TGTGCCAGCAGCACCCCCTCGGACAGGGTGAACACTGAAGCTTTCTTT.

In DNA form, the CDR3 reads TGTGCCAGCAGCTATACAGGGGAAACTTACAATGAGCAGTTCTTC. Its translation: CASSYTGETYNEQFF. The chain employs TRBV11-3 and TRBJ2-1; 7 bases map to TRBD1. The CDR3 length is 15 residues. V trimming: 4 bases; J trimming: 4 bases; junction bases outside the gene matches: 7. From germline, CDR1 is SGHNT and CDR2 YENEEA.

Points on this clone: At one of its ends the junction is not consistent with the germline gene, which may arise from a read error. The DNA of the CDR3 is TGCGCCAGCAGCCCTCGGGGCTGGGTAAATGTGCAGTTCTTC. As protein: CASSPRGWVNVQFF. This rearrangement joins TRBV4-1 to TRBJ2-1, with D possibly called TRBD1 or TRBD2 (5 bases each). The CDR3 has 14 amino acids. Germline V lookup: CDR1 MGHRA, CDR2 YSYEKL.

CDR3 sequence: CASSQGGRGSYEQYF. CDR3 coding DNA: TGCGCCAGCAGCCAAGGGGGCAGGGGAAGCTACGAGCAGTACTTC. The gene calls are TRBV5-1 and TRBJ2-7; the match to TRBD1 covers 7 bases. From germline, CDR1 is SGHRS and CDR2 YFSETQ. The CDR3 contains 15 residues. V was pared by 4 bases and J by 3 bases, with 10 bases of the junction left unmatched.

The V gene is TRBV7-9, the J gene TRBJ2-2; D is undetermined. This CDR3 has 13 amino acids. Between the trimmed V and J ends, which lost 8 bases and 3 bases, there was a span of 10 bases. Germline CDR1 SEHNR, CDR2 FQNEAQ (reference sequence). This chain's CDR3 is CASPADYTGELFF. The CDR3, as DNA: TGTGCCAGCCCGGCAGACTACACCGGGGAGCTGTTTTTT.

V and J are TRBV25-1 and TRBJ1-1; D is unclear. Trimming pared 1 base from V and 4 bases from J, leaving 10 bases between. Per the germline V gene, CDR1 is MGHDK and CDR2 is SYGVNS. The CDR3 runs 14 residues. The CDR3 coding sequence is TGTGCCAGCAGTGAATTCAGGTCAGCCACTGAAGCTTTCTTT. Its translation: CASSEFRSATEAFF.

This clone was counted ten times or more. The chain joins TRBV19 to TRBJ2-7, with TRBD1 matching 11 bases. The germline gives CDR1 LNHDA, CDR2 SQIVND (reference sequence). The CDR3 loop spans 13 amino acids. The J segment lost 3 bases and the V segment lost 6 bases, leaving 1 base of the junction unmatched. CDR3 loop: CASRDRGHYEQYF. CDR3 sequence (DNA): TGTGCCAGTAGGGACAGGGGGCACTACGAGCAGTACTTC.

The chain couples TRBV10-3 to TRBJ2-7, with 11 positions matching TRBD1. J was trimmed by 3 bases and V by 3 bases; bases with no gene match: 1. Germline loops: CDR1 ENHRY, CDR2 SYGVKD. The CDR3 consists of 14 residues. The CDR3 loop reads CAISDGTGGYEQYF. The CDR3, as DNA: TGTGCCATCAGTGACGGGACAGGGGGCTACGAGCAGTACTTC.

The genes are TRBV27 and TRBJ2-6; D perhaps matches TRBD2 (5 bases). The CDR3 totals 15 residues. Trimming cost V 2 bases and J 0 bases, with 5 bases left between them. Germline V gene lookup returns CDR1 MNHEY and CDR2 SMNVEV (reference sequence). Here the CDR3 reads CASSLTSSGANVLTF. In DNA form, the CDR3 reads TGTGCCAGCAGTTTAACTAGCTCTGGGGCCAACGTCCTGACTTTC.

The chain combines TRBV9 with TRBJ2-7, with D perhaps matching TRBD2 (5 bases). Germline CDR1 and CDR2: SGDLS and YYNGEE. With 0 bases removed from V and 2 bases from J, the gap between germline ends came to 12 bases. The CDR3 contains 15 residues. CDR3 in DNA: TGTGCCAGCAGCGTAGCGAGGGAGAGCACCTACGAGCAGTACTTC. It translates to CASSVARESTYEQYF.

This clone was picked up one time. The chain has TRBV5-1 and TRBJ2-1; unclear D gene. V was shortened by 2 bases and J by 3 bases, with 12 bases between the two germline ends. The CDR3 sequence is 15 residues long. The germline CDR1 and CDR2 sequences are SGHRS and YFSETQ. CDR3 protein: CASSLQRHYYNEQFF. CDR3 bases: TGCGCCAGCAGCTTACAACGGCATTACTACAATGAGCAGTTCTTC.

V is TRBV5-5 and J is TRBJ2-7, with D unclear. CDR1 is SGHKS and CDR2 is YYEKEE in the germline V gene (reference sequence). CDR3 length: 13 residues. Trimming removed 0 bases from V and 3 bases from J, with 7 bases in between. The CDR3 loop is CASSLEAHYEQYF. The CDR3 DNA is TGTGCCAGCAGCTTGGAGGCGCACTACGAGCAGTACTTC.

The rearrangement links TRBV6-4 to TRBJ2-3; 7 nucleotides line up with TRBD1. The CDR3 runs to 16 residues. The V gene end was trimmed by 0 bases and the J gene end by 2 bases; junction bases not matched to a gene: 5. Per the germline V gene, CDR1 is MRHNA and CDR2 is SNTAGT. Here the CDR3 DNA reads TGTGCCAGCAGTGACTCAAGGGACAGAATCACAGATACGCAGTATTTT. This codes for CASSDSRDRITDTQYF.

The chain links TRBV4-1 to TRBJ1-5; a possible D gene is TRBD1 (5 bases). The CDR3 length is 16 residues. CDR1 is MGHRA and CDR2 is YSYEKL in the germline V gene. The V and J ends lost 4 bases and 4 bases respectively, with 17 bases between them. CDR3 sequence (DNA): TGCGCCAGCAGCCCCCGGGACCCTTGGGAGAATCAGCCCCAGCATTTT. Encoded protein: CASSPRDPWENQPQHF.

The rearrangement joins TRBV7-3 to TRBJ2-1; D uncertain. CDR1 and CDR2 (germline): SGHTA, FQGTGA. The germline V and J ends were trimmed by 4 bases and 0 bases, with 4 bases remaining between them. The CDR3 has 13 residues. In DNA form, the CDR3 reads TGTGCCAGCAGCTCGGGCTCCTACAATGAGCAGTTCTTC. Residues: CASSSGSYNEQFF.

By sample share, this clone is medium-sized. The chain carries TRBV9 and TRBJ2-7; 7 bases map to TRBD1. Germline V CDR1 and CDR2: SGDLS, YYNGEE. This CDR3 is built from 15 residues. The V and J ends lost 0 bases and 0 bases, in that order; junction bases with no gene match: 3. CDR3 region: CASSVAQGSSYEQYF. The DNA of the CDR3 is TGTGCCAGCAGCGTAGCACAGGGGAGCTCCTACGAGCAGTACTTC.

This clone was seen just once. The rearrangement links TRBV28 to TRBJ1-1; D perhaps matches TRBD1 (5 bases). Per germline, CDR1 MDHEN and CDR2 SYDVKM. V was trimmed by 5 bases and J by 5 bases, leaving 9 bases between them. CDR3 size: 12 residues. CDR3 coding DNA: TGTGCCAGCAGTCCGGGGCGGACTGAAGCTTTCTTT. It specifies CASSPGRTEAFF.

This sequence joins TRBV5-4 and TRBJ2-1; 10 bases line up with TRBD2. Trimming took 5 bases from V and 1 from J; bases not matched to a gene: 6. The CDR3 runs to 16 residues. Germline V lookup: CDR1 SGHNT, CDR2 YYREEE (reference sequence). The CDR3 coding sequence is TGTGCCAGCAGTGGACTAGCGGACCCTTCCTACAATGAGCAGTTCTTC. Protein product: CASSGLADPSYNEQFF.

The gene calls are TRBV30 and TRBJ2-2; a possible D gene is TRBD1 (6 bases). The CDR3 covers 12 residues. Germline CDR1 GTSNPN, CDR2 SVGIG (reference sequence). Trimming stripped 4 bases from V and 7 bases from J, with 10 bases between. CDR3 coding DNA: TGTGCCTGGAACCAGGGGAACGGGGAGCTGTTTTTT. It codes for CAWNQGNGELFF. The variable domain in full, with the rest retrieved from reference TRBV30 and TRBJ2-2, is SQTIHQWPATLVQPVGSPLSLECTVEGTSNPNLYWYRQAAGRGLQLLFYSVGIGQISSEVPQNLSASRPQDRQFILSSKKLLLSDSGFYLCAWNQGNGELFFGEGSRLTVL.

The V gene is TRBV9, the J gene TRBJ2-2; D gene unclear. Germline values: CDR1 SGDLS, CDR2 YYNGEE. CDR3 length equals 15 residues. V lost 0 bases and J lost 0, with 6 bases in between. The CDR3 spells CASSVETANTGELFF. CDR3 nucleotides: TGTGCCAGCAGCGTAGAGACGGCGAACACCGGGGAGCTGTTTTTT.

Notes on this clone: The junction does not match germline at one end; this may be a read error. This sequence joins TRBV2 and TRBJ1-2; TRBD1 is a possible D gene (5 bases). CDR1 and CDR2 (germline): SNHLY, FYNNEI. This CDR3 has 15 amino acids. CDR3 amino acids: CGSSEETDHNYGYTF. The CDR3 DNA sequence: TGTGGCAGCAGTGAAGAGACAGACCATAACTATGGCTACACCTTC.